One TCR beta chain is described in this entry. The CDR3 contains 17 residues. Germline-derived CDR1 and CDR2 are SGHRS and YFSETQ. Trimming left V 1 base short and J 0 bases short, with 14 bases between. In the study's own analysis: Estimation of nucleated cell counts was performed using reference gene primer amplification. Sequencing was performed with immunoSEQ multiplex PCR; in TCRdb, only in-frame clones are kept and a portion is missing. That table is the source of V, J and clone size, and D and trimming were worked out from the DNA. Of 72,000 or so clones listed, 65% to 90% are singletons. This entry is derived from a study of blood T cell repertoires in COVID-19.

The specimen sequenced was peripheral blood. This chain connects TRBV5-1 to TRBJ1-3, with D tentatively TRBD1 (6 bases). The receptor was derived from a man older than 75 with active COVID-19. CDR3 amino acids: CASSLRAQGNSGNTIYF. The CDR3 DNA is TGCGCCAGCAGCTTGCGAGCCCAGGGGAACTCTGGAAACACCATATATTTT.